One and the same sample provided the 20 T cell receptor beta chains below, sequenced in a study of blood T cell repertoires in COVID-19. The data were produced by immunoSEQ multiplex PCR, yet TCRdb's version contains in-frame clones alone and is incomplete. The sample shows 200,000 to 250,000 clones, roughly 80% of them seen only once. The source material was peripheral blood. These receptors came from a woman in her sixties or seventies with COVID-19, enrolled during active disease.

This clone has more than one count but fewer than ten. This chain connects TRBV19 to TRBJ2-2; 7 positions agree with TRBD1. The CDR3 consists of 15 residues. Germline loops: CDR1 LNHDA, CDR2 SQIVND (reference sequence). The trim removed 5 bases at V and 6 bases at J, leaving 9 bases unmatched. In DNA, the CDR3 is TGTGCCAGTAGTCCCCAAGGGACAGCATCCGGGGAGCTGTTTTTT. This codes for CASSPQGTASGELFF. The whole variable domain, filled in from reference TRBV19 and TRBJ2-2, reads DGGITQSPKYLFRKEGQNVTLSCEQNLNHDAMYWYRQDPGQGLRLIYYSQIVNDFQKGDIAEGYSVSREKKESFPLTVTSAQKNPTAFYLCASSPQGTASGELFFGEGSRLTVL.

V gene TRBV30 combines with J gene TRBJ1-2, with TRBD1 matching over 8 bases. Germline values: CDR1 GTSNPN, CDR2 SVGIG (reference sequence). Germline trimming cut 3 bases from V and 7 bases from J; bases unmatched to any gene: 10. This CDR3 has 14 residues. The CDR3 nucleotides are TGTGCCTGGAGCGGAGACAGGGGAGGTTTTGGCTACACCTTC. Its translation: CAWSGDRGGFGYTF.

Only a few counts were recorded for this clone. This chain links TRBV28 with TRBJ2-1; possibly TRBD2 for D (6 bases). This CDR3 has 12 amino acids. The V end was cut by 2 bases, the J end by 9 bases, with 8 bases between. Per germline, CDR1 MDHEN and CDR2 SYDVKM. The chain's CDR3 is CASSLKGLEQFF. The CDR3 DNA sequence: TGTGCCAGCAGTTTAAAGGGACTTGAGCAGTTCTTC.

This chain connects TRBV10-3 to TRBJ2-1; 13 bases line up with TRBD2. Germline CDR1 reads ENHRY; CDR2 reads SYGVKD. The CDR3 spans 17 residues. V shed 7 bases, J shed 5 bases, and the junction held 11 bases outside the gene matches. This CDR3 reads CAIKIPGTSGAHNEQFF. As DNA, the CDR3 is TGTGCCATCAAAATCCCCGGGACTAGCGGGGCCCACAATGAGCAGTTCTTC.

V usage is TRBV10-3 and J usage is TRBJ1-2; D is unresolved. CDR1 is ENHRY and CDR2 is SYGVKD in the germline V gene. This CDR3 is 14 amino acids long. V was pared by 0 bases and J by 3 bases, with 8 bases between. CDR3 sequence reads: CAISESPGYYGYTF. The DNA for the CDR3 is TGTGCCATCAGTGAGTCCCCGGGGTACTATGGCTACACCTTC.

The chain carries TRBV7-2 and TRBJ1-2; D possibly corresponds to TRBD1 (5 bases). This CDR3 is built from 14 residues. V lost 5 bases, J lost 3 bases, and 13 bases lay in between. The germline V gene has CDR1 SGHTA and CDR2 FQGNSA. CDR3 residues: CASSPRDGHYGYTF. DNA for the CDR3: TGTGCCAGCAGCCCGCGGGACGGTCACTATGGCTACACCTTC. Full variable domain (outside the CDR3, taken from reference TRBV7-2 and TRBJ1-2): GAGVSQSPSNKVTEKGKDVELRCDPISGHTALYWYRQSLGQGLEFLIYFQGNSAPDKSGLPSDRFSAERTGGSVSTLTIQRTQQEDSAVYLCASSPRDGHYGYTFGSGTRLTVV.

The gene calls are TRBV28 and TRBJ1-4; maybe TRBD1 (6 bases). Trimming took off 6 bases at V and 4 bases at J, with 12 bases between the two ends. The germline CDR1 and CDR2 sequences are MDHEN and SYDVKM. The CDR3 totals 14 residues. The CDR3 loop reads CASRRGQINEKLFF. Written as DNA, the CDR3 is TGTGCCAGCAGACGCGGACAGATTAATGAAAAACTGTTTTTT.

V is TRBV12-3 or TRBV12-4 and J is TRBJ1-6, with D unclear. The CDR3 is 13 amino acids. The V gene lost 6 bases and the J gene lost 9 bases, with 12 bases spanning the gap. The chain's CDR3 is CASRTREASPLHF. The CDR3 DNA follows: TGTGCCAGCAGGACACGGGAGGCTTCACCCCTCCACTTT.

This sequence joins TRBV28 and TRBJ1-1; no clear D. The CDR3 runs 12 residues. Germline lookup yields CDR1 MDHEN and CDR2 SYDVKM. Trimming took off 2 bases at V and 10 bases at J, with 11 bases between the two ends. CDR3 amino acids: CASSLNPMRAFF. The DNA for the CDR3 is TGTGCCAGCAGTTTAAACCCCATGAGAGCTTTCTTT.

This clone appeared a few times. The rearrangement joins TRBV5-4 to TRBJ2-1; 7 nucleotides line up with TRBD2. Germline CDR1 is SGHNT and CDR2 is YYREEE (reference sequence). There are 15 residues in the CDR3. The ends lost 2 bases at V and 3 bases at J; junction bases unmatched: 5. The CDR3 is CASSFPAGSYNEQFF. Written as DNA, the CDR3 is TGTGCCAGCAGCTTCCCAGCGGGGAGCTACAATGAGCAGTTCTTC.

This clone was found a few times. This chain links TRBV4-3 with TRBJ2-1, with TRBD2 matching 7 bases. Germline V gene data show CDR1 as LGHNA and CDR2 as YSLEER. The length of the CDR3 is 18 residues. With V trimmed by 0 bases and J by 5 bases, 13 bases remained unmatched. This CDR3 reads CASSQDLAGASSHNEQFF. CDR3 coding DNA: TGCGCCAGCAGCCAAGATTTGGCGGGAGCTAGTTCCCACAATGAGCAGTTCTTC.

This clone was found once. V and J are TRBV2 and TRBJ2-2, with D possibly matching TRBD1 (6 bases). Germline V gene lookup returns CDR1 SNHLY and CDR2 FYNNEI. The CDR3 has 14 amino acids. V lost 7 bases and J 2 bases, leaving 11 bases between the germline ends. The CDR3 is CASTPDSNTGELFF. CDR3 coding DNA: TGTGCCAGCACCCCGGACAGTAACACCGGGGAGCTGTTTTTT.

Regarding this clone: Its ends do not fully match the called genes, so a read error is possible. The chain has TRBV11-2 and TRBJ1-6; 7 nucleotides line up with TRBD1. The CDR3 spans 13 residues. Germline-derived CDR1 and CDR2 are SGHAT and FQNNGV. CDR3 sequence: CASSLDRDSPLHF. The CDR3 nucleotides are TGTGCCAGCAGCCTAGACAGGGATTCACCCCTCCACTTT.

This clone was picked up a small number of times. The chain is built from TRBV9 and TRBJ2-7; TRBD1 matches 9 bases. The CDR3 consists of 15 residues. V shed 1 base and J 5 bases; nucleotides not matched to a gene: 7. Germline V lookup: CDR1 SGDLS, CDR2 YYNGEE. The CDR3 nucleotides are TGTGCCAGCAGCGTAAGGGACAGGGAGCTCGACGAGCAGTACTTC. The encoded protein is CASSVRDRELDEQYF.

The rearrangement links TRBV28 to TRBJ1-3; D not certain. Looked up from germline, CDR1 is MDHEN and CDR2 is SYDVKM. The CDR3 sequence is 14 residues long. Trimming removed 7 bases from V and 0 bases from J, with 10 bases in between. The CDR3, as DNA: TGTGCCAGCACAGAACAGAGCTCTGGAAACACCATATATTTT. As protein: CASTEQSSGNTIYF. Complete variable domain (other parts from reference TRBV28 and TRBJ1-3): DVKVTQSSRYLVKRTGEKVFLECVQDMDHENMFWYRQDPGLGLRLIYFSYDVKMKEKGDIPEGYSVSREKKERFSLILESASTNQTSMYLCASTEQSSGNTIYFGEGSWLTVV.

The genes are TRBV4-3 and TRBJ2-3; TRBD2 might be the D (5 bases). Germline V gene data show CDR1 as LGHNA and CDR2 as YSLEER. The CDR3 has 19 amino acids. V was clipped by 0 bases and J by 2 bases, with 21 bases between them. DNA for the CDR3: TGCGCCAGCAGCCAAGATAGGGATTTGAGGGAGACCCACACAGATACGCAGTATTTT. Translating it yields CASSQDRDLRETHTDTQYF.

The chain employs TRBV20-1 and TRBJ1-1, with TRBD1 identical over 7 bases. Germline-derived CDR1 and CDR2 are DFQATT and SNEGSKA (reference sequence). The V segment lost 3 bases and the J segment 1 base; nucleotides outside the gene matches: 11. CDR3 length equals 16 residues. The CDR3 DNA reads as TGCAGTGCTAGTTTCGTTTTTGGGGACAGGAACACTGAAGCTTTCTTT. Its translation is CSASFVFGDRNTEAFF.

This clone appeared once. The rearrangement joins TRBV28 to TRBJ2-7; 15 bases are shared with TRBD2. Germline-derived CDR1 and CDR2 are MDHEN and SYDVKM. This CDR3 contains 16 residues. V was clipped by 2 bases and J by 5 bases; unmatched bases: 4. The CDR3 nucleotides read TGTGCCAGCAGTTTACTGGGACTAGCGGGAGGTAACGAGCAGTACTTC. It yields the protein CASSLLGLAGGNEQYF.

The CDR3, as DNA: TGTGCCAGCAGCGTAGGTCCTTCGGGGGGAAACACCATATATTTT. It specifies CASSVGPSGGNTIYF. V usage is TRBV9 and J usage is TRBJ1-3; D is undetermined. The CDR3 spans 15 residues. Germline values: CDR1 SGDLS, CDR2 YYNGEE. The V end lost 0 bases, the J end lost 4 bases, and 11 bases lay between the germline ends. The full variable domain, with the rest looked up from reference TRBV9 and TRBJ1-3, is DSGVTQTPKHLITATGQRVTLRCSPRSGDLSVYWYQQSLDQGLQFLIQYYNGEERAKGNILERFSAQQFPDLHSELNLSSLELGDSALYFCASSVGPSGGNTIYFGEGSWLTVV.

This clone is a singleton in its sample. The chain links TRBV15 to TRBJ2-7; TRBD2 is a possible D gene (6 bases). This CDR3 contains 13 residues. The V gene lost 10 bases and the J gene lost 4 bases, with 17 bases spanning the gap. Germline V CDR1 and CDR2: LNHNV, YYDKDF (reference sequence). The CDR3 loop reads CAKLGWGRYEQYF. In DNA form, the CDR3 reads TGTGCCAAATTGGGGTGGGGGAGGTACGAGCAGTACTTC.